The 26 T cell receptor beta chains below come from one sample, sequenced in a study of identical twins. TCRdb re-analysed the 5' RACE reads in MiXCR, keeping a single row per CDR3 protein. The data show 230,000 or so distinct CDR3 sequences, about 8.3% seen once. These data also formed part of another study, on yellow fever vaccine responses in identical twins.

The sequenced sample consisted of CD8+ T cells sorted from blood. These receptors were taken from a woman younger than 30 in good health.

This clonotype was seen a handful of times. V is TRBV11-3 and J is TRBJ2-4; no clear D. The CDR3 runs to 16 residues. Trimming stripped 0 bases from V and 0 bases from J, with 9 bases between. Germline-derived CDR1 and CDR2 are SGHNT and YENEEA. CDR3 protein: CASSLEQDVAKNIQYF. For the CDR3, the DNA is TGTGCCAGCAGCTTAGAGCAGGATGTAGCCAAAAACATTCAGTACTTC.

This clonotype has a handful of counts. The chain carries TRBV21-1 and TRBJ2-7. TRBV21-1 is classified as a pseudogene. The CDR3 is 11 amino acids. The CDR3 nucleotides read TGTGCCAGCAGCAAAGTGGCAGGGCGGTCCTTC. Amino acid sequence: CASSKVAGRSF.

This clonotype has ten or more counts. The rearrangement joins TRBV9 to TRBJ2-1; D is uncertain. Per germline, CDR1 SGDLS and CDR2 YYNGEE. This CDR3 is built from 12 residues. Trimming shortened V by 4 bases and J by 5 bases, and 7 bases separated the two germline ends. As DNA, the CDR3 is TGTGCCAGCAGCCTCTATAACAATGAGCAGTTCTTC. This gives the protein CASSLYNNEQFF.

This clonotype was recorded many times. The chain links TRBV7-9 to TRBJ2-1; 7 bases agree with TRBD2. The CDR3 contains 15 residues. Trimming took 8 bases from V and 1 from J; bases not matched to a gene: 8. Germline lookup yields CDR1 SEHNR and CDR2 FQNEAQ (reference sequence). The DNA for the CDR3 is TGTGCCAGCGGGGGAACTAGCGAATCCTACAATGAGCAGTTCTTC. Translated: CASGGTSESYNEQFF.

This clonotype was observed a few times. This rearrangement joins TRBV7-9 to TRBJ2-1; TRBD2 aligns across 12 bases. The CDR3 is made up of 17 amino acids. V dropped 5 bases and J dropped 8; count of bases not matched to a gene: 13. The germline V gene encodes CDR1 SEHNR and CDR2 FQNEAQ (reference sequence). The CDR3: CASSPRTSGNIGHEQFF. Here the CDR3 DNA reads TGTGCCAGCAGCCCCCGGACTAGCGGGAATATAGGGCATGAGCAGTTCTTC.

This clonotype was detected only a few times. The rearrangement joins TRBV20-1 to TRBJ2-7; the D gene is possibly TRBD1 (5 bases). Between the trimmed V and J ends, which lost 0 bases and 2 bases, there was a span of 20 bases. Germline loops: CDR1 DFQATT, CDR2 SNEGSKA (reference sequence). The CDR3 has 17 residues. CDR3 sequence reads: CSARDPRTAGNPYEQYF. The CDR3 DNA reads TGCAGTGCTAGAGACCCCAGGACGGCAGGGAACCCCTACGAGCAGTACTTC.

This clonotype was counted between two and nine times. This chain joins TRBV6-1 and TRBJ1-5; 7 bases agree with TRBD1. V lost 5 bases and J lost 0; bases outside the gene matches: 13. The germline CDR1 and CDR2 sequences are MNHNS and SASEGT. The CDR3 is 18 residues long. CDR3 loop: CASSTGTAALYSNQPQHF. CDR3 nucleotide sequence: TGTGCCAGCAGTACCGGGACAGCCGCCCTTTATAGCAATCAGCCCCAGCATTTT.

This clonotype was seen at least ten times. The V gene is TRBV12-3 or TRBV12-4, the J gene TRBJ2-6, with D maybe TRBD2 (5 bases). Trimming left V 6 bases short and J 0 bases short, with 6 bases between. CDR3 length equals 14 residues. The CDR3 here is CASRGSSGANVLTF. In DNA, the CDR3 is TGTGCCAGCAGAGGGAGCTCTGGGGCCAACGTCCTGACTTTC.

This chain uses TRBV6-2 or TRBV6-3 with TRBJ2-7; D might be TRBD2 (6 bases). CDR1 and CDR2 from the germline V gene are MNHEY and SVGEGT. Trimming removed 8 bases at V and 7 bases at J, with 30 bases between. CDR3 size: 17 residues. The DNA for the CDR3 is TGTGCCAGCGGCCGGGACTCCCTGGGCCGTGACTTCTGGGAGCAGTACTTC. Amino acids: CASGRDSLGRDFWEQYF.

This clonotype came up many times. V and J are TRBV14 and TRBJ2-1; D possibly corresponds to TRBD1 (5 bases). Germline V gene lookup returns CDR1 SGHDN and CDR2 FVKESK. This CDR3 region has 15 residues. The germline V and J ends were trimmed by 3 bases and 12 bases, with 21 bases remaining between them. The CDR3 sequence: CASSQKDSEGLRQFF. DNA of the CDR3: TGTGCCAGCAGCCAGAAAGACAGCGAAGGTCTGAGGCAGTTCTTC.

This clonotype was seen more than once but under ten times. The rearrangement joins TRBV19 to TRBJ2-7; perhaps TRBD2 as D (5 bases). This CDR3 comprises 14 residues. The germline V and J ends were trimmed by 11 bases and 4 bases, with 21 bases remaining between them. Germline V gene sequence: CDR1 LNHDA, CDR2 SQIVND (reference sequence). Here the CDR3 DNA reads TGTGCCGCCTCCGCCGCAATCGAGGGTTACGAGCAGTACTTC. Protein: CAASAAIEGYEQYF.

The chain joins TRBV7-9 to TRBJ2-7, with D possibly being TRBD1 (7 bases). Germline CDR1 reads SEHNR; CDR2 reads FQNEAQ (reference sequence). The ends were cut back, 0 bases at V and 6 bases at J, with 12 bases in the middle. This CDR3 is 14 amino acids long. The CDR3 nucleotides are TGTGCCAGCAGCTTAGCCAGGGGGGCTAGCGAGCAGTACTTC. It translates to CASSLARGASEQYF.

The chain couples TRBV4-3 to TRBJ2-7, with 7 bases lining up with TRBD1. The CDR3 is made up of 15 amino acids. CDR1 LGHNA and CDR2 YSLEER come from the germline V gene. V trimming: 3 bases; J trimming: 3 bases; junction bases outside the gene matches: 8. The CDR3 coding sequence is TGCGCCAGCAGCCAGGATTGGGACAGCATCTACGAGCAGTACTTC. Amino acid sequence: CASSQDWDSIYEQYF.

This rearrangement joins TRBV12-3 or TRBV12-4 to TRBJ2-5; TRBD2 matches at 8 bases. Germline trimming cut 0 bases from V and 6 bases from J; bases unmatched to any gene: 9. The CDR3 loop spans 16 amino acids. The chain's CDR3 is CASSLAPGGPFKTQYF. The DNA for the CDR3 is TGTGCCAGCAGTTTAGCTCCGGGAGGGCCGTTCAAGACCCAGTACTTC.

Only a few counts were recorded for this clonotype. The rearrangement joins TRBV6-5 to TRBJ1-5, with no clear D. Germline V gives CDR1 MNHEY, CDR2 SVGAGI. The V end was cut by 4 bases, the J end by 7 bases, with 14 bases between. The CDR3 length is 14 residues. The CDR3: CASSFRTGSQPQHF. For the CDR3, the DNA is TGTGCCAGCAGTTTTAGGACGGGGAGCCAGCCCCAGCATTTT.

This clonotype was observed many times. CDR3 DNA sequence: TGCAGTGCTAGAGAAGGGACTAGCTACGAGCAGTACTTC. The encoded protein is CSAREGTSYEQYF. The gene calls are TRBV20-1 and TRBJ2-7; TRBD2 aligns across 8 bases. Germline V gene lookup returns CDR1 DFQATT and CDR2 SNEGSKA (reference sequence). There are 13 residues in the CDR3. The trim removed 0 bases at V and 3 bases at J, leaving 1 base unmatched.

This clonotype was observed a handful of times. The rearrangement links TRBV4-3 to TRBJ1-2; D gene ambiguous. Germline loops: CDR1 LGHNA, CDR2 YSLEER. Between the trimmed V and J ends, which lost 0 bases and 6 bases, there was a span of 20 bases. The CDR3 runs to 17 residues. The CDR3: CASSQDPRGSGSDGYTF. CDR3 DNA sequence: TGCGCCAGCAGCCAAGATCCCCGGGGTTCTGGATCGGATGGCTACACCTTC.

This clonotype was seen many times. This chain links TRBV12-3 or TRBV12-4 with TRBJ2-3; D not resolved. V lost 8 bases to trimming and J lost 3 bases, with 6 bases between them. The CDR3 consists of 11 residues. The CDR3, as DNA: TGTGCCAGCTTGATGACAGATACGCAGTATTTT. Translated, it gives CASLMTDTQYF.

J is TRBJ2-5 and V is TRBV28; D not resolved. The V end was cut by 6 bases, the J end by 7 bases, with 12 bases between. The CDR3 extends over 12 amino acids. Germline V CDR1 and CDR2: MDHEN, SYDVKM. The CDR3 sequence is CASSPPAGTQYF. The DNA of the CDR3 is TGTGCCAGCAGCCCTCCAGCCGGGACCCAGTACTTC.

The CDR3 DNA is TGCGCCAGCAGCCAATTCGAGTCAACAGAGACCCAGTACTTC. It encodes CASSQFESTETQYF. The gene calls are TRBV4-1 and TRBJ2-5; D unclear. The CDR3 has 14 amino acids. Trimming cost V 2 bases and J 4 bases, with 11 bases left between them. Germline lookup yields CDR1 MGHRA and CDR2 YSYEKL.

CDR3 residues: CSATGTGPYEQYF. In DNA, the CDR3 is TGCAGCGCCACCGGGACAGGGCCCTACGAGCAGTACTTC. The J gene is TRBJ2-7, the V gene TRBV29-1, with 9 nucleotides matching TRBD1. This CDR3 is 13 amino acids long. The germline gives CDR1 SQVTM, CDR2 ANQGSEA. V lost 7 bases, J lost 2 bases, and 6 bases stayed unmatched.

This clonotype was picked up many times. The rearrangement joins TRBV29-1 to TRBJ2-5, with D maybe TRBD1 (7 bases). The V gene lost 6 bases and the J gene lost 0 bases, with 11 bases spanning the gap. Germline V lookup: CDR1 SQVTM, CDR2 ANQGSEA. The CDR3 is 13 residues long. The CDR3 here is CSVRDSHQETQYF. DNA for the CDR3: TGCAGCGTGCGGGACAGCCACCAAGAGACCCAGTACTTC.

This clonotype was detected only a few times. J is TRBJ2-1 and V is TRBV24-1, with no clear D. The CDR3 consists of 13 residues. V gave up 4 bases and J gave up 8 bases, with 11 bases separating them. Germline V gene data show CDR1 as KGHDR and CDR2 as SFDVKD. In DNA form, the CDR3 reads TGTGCCACCAGTGACCTCGCGTGGTATGAGCAGTTCTTC. Protein sequence: CATSDLAWYEQFF.

V and J are TRBV24-1 and TRBJ2-1; 11 bases agree with TRBD2. The germline gives CDR1 KGHDR, CDR2 SFDVKD. The length of the CDR3 is 18 residues. After removal of 4 bases from V and 5 bases from J, the junction contained 12 bases not matched to a gene. The CDR3, as DNA: TGTGCCACCAGTGACTCCGCTACTAGCGGGGGTTTTGACAATGAGCAGTTCTTC. This encodes CATSDSATSGGFDNEQFF.

This clonotype showed up just a few times. The gene calls are TRBV7-9 and TRBJ2-5; 7 bases map to TRBD2. The trim removed 5 bases at V and 5 bases at J, leaving 11 bases unmatched. Germline CDR1 SEHNR, CDR2 FQNEAQ (reference sequence). The CDR3 runs 15 residues. In DNA form, the CDR3 reads TGTGCCAGCAGCCATTCGACTAGCTACGGCGAGACCCAGTACTTC. It yields the protein CASSHSTSYGETQYF.

Only a few counts were recorded for this clonotype. CDR3 region: CASSMDPGQHNSPLHF. The CDR3 nucleotides are TGCGCCAGCAGCATGGACCCGGGGCAACATAATTCACCCCTCCACTTT. V and J are TRBV5-1 and TRBJ1-6; D possibly corresponds to TRBD1 (5 bases). Trimming left V 4 bases short and J 5 bases short, with 16 bases between. CDR1 and CDR2 (germline): SGHRS, YFSETQ. The CDR3 runs to 16 residues.